This T cell receptor beta chain was retrieved from a study of T cell clones after liver transplantation. For the study at large: In this trial, immunosuppression withdrawal was attempted within 2 years of liver transplant. Third-party-reactive TCRbeta sequences from pre-transplant mixed lymphocyte reactions served as antigen-independent comparators.

Findings of the study overall: Post-transplant time points were not standardized, so conclusions are preliminary. In most of the 8 subjects, circulating graft-donor-reactive CD4 TCRbeta sequences fell significantly after transplant.

About this clone itself: Its antigen remains unknown.

Profiled with immunoSEQ multiplex PCR; TCRdb holds only in-frame clones, not every one. The table shows 95,000 to 110,000 clones, with under 90% occurring only once. Trimming took 4 bases from V and 0 from J, leaving 7 bases between them. Per germline, CDR1 KGHSH and CDR2 LQKENI. The CDR3 is 14 amino acids. V gene TRBV18 combines with J gene TRBJ2-1; D is undetermined. The TCR comes from a human patient who received a liver transplant. Some T cells here may be from the graft donor. The material was CD4+ T cells from blood, obtained approximately 45 months after liver transplant. In nucleotides, the CDR3 is TGTGCCAGCTCACTATCTAGCTCCTACAATGAGCAGTTCTTC. Its protein is CASSLSSSYNEQFF.